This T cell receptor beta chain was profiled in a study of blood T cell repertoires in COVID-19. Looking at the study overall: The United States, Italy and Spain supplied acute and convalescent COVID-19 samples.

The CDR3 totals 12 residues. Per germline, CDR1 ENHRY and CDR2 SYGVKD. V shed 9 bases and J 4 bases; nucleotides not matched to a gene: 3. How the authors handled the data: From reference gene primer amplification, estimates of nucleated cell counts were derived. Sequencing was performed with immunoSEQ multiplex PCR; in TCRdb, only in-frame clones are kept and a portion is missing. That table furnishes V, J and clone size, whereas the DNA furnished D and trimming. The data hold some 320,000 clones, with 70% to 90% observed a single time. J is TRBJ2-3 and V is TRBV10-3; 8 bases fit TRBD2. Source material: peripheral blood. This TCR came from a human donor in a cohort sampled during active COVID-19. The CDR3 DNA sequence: TGTGCCATTAGCGGGGACGCAGATACGCAGTATTTT. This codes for CAISGDADTQYF.